This T cell receptor beta chain came from a study of blood T cell repertoires in COVID-19. Produced via immunoSEQ multiplex PCR; TCRdb's table is partial and in-frame only. The table records about 230,000 clones, about nine tenths of them present only once. The specimen sequenced was peripheral blood. The TCR was taken from a man aged 45 to 65 with COVID-19, enrolled during active disease.

The CDR3 nucleotides read TGTGCCAGCAGTGAAAATAGCGGAGTTGGGACTGAAGCTTTCTTT. Translating gives CASSENSGVGTEAFF. The chain couples TRBV6-1 to TRBJ1-1, with D unresolved. CDR3 length equals 15 residues. Germline V CDR1 and CDR2: MNHNS, SASEGT. Between the trimmed V and J ends, which lost 2 bases and 5 bases, there was a span of 15 bases.